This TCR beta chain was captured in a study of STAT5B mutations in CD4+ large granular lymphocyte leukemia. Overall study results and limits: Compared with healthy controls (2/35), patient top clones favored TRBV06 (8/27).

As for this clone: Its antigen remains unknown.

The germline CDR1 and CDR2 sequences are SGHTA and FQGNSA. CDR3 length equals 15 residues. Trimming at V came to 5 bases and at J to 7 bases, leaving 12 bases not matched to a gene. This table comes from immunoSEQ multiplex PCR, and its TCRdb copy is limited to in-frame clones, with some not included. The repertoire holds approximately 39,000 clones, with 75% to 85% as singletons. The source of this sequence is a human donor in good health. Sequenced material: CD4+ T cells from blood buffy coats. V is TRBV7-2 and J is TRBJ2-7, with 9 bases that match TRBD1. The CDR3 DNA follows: TGTGCCAGCAGCACCACCGGGACAGGGCTTCGGGAGCAGTACTTC. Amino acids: CASSTTGTGLREQYF.